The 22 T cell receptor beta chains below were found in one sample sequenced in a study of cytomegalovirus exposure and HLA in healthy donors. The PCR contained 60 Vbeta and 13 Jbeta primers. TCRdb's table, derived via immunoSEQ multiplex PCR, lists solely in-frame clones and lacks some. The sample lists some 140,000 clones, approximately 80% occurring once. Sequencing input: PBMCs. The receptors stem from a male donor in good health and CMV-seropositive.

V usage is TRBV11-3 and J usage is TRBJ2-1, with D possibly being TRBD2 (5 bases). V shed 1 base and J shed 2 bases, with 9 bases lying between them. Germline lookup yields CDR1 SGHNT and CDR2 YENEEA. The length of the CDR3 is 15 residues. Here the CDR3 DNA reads TGTGCCAGCAGCTTAGGAGGGTCCACCTACAATGAGCAGTTCTTC. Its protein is CASSLGGSTYNEQFF.

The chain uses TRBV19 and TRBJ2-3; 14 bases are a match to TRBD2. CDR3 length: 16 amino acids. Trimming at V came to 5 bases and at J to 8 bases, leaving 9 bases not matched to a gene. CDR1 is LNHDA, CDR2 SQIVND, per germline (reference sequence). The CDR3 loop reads CASSVQGLAGEVTQYF. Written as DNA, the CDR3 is TGTGCCAGTAGTGTGCAGGGACTAGCGGGAGAGGTTACGCAGTATTTT. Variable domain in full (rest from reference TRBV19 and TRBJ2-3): DGGITQSPKYLFRKEGQNVTLSCEQNLNHDAMYWYRQDPGQGLRLIYYSQIVNDFQKGDIAEGYSVSREKKESFPLTVTSAQKNPTAFYLCASSVQGLAGEVTQYFGPGTRLTVL.

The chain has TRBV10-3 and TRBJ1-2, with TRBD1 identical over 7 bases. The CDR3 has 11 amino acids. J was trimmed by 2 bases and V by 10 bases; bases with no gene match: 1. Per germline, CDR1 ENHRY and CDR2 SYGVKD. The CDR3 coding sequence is TGTGCCACGGGACAGAACTATGGCTACACCTTC. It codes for CATGQNYGYTF.

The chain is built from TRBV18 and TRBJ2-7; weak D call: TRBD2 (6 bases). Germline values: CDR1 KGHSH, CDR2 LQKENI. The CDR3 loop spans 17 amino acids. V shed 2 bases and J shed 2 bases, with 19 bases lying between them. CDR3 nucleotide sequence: TGTGCCAGCTCACCAAGAAAGGCGGGACTTTTTGCCTACGAGCAGTACTTC. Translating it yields CASSPRKAGLFAYEQYF.

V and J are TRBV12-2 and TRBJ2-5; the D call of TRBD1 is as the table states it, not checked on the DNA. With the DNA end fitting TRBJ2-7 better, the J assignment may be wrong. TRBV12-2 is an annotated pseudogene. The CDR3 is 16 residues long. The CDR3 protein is CASRLRDRDNTYEQYF. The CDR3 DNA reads TGTGCAAGTCGCTTAAGGGATCGGGACAATACTTACGAGCAGTACTTC.

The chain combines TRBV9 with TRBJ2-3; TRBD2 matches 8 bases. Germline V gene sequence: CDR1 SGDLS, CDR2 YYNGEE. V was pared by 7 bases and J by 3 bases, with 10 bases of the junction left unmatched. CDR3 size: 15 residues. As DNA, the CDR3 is TGTGCCAGCGGATTAGCGGGGATGAAGACAGATACGCAGTATTTT. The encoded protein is CASGLAGMKTDTQYF. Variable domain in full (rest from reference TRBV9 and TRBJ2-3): DSGVTQTPKHLITATGQRVTLRCSPRSGDLSVYWYQQSLDQGLQFLIQYYNGEERAKGNILERFSAQQFPDLHSELNLSSLELGDSALYFCASGLAGMKTDTQYFGPGTRLTVL.

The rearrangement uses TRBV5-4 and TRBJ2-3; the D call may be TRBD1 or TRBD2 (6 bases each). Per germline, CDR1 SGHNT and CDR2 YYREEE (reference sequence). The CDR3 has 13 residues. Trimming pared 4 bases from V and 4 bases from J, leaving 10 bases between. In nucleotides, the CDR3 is TGTGCCAGCAGCATGGGGGGCGCAGATACGCAGTATTTT. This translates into CASSMGGADTQYF.

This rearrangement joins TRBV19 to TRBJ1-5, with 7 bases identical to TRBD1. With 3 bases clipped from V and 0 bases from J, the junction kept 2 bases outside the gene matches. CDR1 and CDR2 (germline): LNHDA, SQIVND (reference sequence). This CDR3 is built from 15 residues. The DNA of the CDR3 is TGTGCCAGTAGTATTAGACAGGGTAGCAATCAGCCCCAGCATTTT. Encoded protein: CASSIRQGSNQPQHF.

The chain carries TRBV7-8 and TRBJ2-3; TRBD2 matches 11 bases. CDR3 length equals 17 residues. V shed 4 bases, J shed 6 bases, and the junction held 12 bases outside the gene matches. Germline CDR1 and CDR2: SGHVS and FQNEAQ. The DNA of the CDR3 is TGTGCCAGCAGCTCGAGCGCGTCTAGCGGGGGGTTGGATACGCAGTATTTT. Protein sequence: CASSSSASSGGLDTQYF.

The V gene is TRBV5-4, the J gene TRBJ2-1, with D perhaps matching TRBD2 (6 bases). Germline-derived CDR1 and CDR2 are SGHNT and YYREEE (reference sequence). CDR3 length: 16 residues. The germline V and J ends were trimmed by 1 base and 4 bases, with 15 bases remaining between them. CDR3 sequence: CASSLLVQGGYNEQFF. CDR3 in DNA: TGTGCCAGCAGCTTGTTAGTCCAGGGAGGTTACAATGAGCAGTTCTTC.

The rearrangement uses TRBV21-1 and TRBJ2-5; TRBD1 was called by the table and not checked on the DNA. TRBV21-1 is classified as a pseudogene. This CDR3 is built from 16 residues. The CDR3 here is CASSKWGQGRVETQYF. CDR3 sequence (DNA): TGTGCCAGCAGCAAATGGGGACAGGGAAGAGTAGAGACCCAGTACTTC.

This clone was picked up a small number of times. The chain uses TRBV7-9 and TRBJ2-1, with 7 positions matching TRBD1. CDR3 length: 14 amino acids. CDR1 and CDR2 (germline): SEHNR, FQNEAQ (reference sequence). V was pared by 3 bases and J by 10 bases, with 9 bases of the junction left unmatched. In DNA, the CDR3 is TGTGCCAGCAGCTTTTCCAGGGGGTCAGGGGAGCAGTTCTTC. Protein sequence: CASSFSRGSGEQFF.

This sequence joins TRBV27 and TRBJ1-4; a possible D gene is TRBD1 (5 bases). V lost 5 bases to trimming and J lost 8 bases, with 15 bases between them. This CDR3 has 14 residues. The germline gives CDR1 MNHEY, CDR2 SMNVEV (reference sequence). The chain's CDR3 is CASSHPGQGEKLFF. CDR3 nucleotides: TGTGCCAGCAGTCACCCAGGGCAAGGCGAAAAACTGTTTTTT.

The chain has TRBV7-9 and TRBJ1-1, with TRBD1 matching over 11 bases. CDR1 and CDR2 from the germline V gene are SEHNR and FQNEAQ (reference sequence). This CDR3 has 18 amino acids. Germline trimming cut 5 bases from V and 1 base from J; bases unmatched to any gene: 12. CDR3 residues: CASSPRTGGWRKNTEAFF. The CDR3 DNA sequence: TGTGCCAGCAGCCCTAGGACAGGGGGCTGGAGAAAGAACACTGAAGCTTTCTTT.

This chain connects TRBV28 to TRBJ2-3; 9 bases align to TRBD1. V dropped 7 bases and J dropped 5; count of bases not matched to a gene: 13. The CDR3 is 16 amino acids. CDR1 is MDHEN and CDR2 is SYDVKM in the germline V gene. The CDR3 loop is CASIPPPGQGGDTQYF. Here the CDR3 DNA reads TGTGCCAGCATTCCCCCTCCGGGACAGGGAGGAGATACGCAGTATTTT.

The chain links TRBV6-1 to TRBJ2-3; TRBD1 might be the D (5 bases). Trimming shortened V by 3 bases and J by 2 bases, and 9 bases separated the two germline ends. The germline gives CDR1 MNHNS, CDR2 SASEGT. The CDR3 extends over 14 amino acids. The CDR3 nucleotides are TGTGCCAGCAGTGAGCAGGGTGACACAGATACGCAGTATTTT. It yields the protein CASSEQGDTDTQYF.

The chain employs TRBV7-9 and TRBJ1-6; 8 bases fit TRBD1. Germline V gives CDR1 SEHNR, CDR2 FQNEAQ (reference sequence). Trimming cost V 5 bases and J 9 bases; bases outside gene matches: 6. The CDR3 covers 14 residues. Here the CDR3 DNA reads TGTGCCAGCAGCCAGGACAGGGACCGTTCACCCCTCCACTTT. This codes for CASSQDRDRSPLHF.

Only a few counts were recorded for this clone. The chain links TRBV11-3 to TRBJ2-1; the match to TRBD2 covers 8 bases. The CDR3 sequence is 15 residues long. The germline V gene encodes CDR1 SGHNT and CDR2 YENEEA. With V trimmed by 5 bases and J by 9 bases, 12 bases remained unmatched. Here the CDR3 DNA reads TGTGCCAGCAGCAAGGGACTAGTCCCTACTTCTGAGCAGTTCTTC. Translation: CASSKGLVPTSEQFF.

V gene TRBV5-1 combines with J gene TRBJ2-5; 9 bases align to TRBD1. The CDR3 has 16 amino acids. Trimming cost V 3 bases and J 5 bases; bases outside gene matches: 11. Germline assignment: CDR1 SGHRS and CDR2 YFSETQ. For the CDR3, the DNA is TGCGCCAGCAGCTCCGGGACAGGGAACATGGGGGAGACCCAGTACTTC. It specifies CASSSGTGNMGETQYF.

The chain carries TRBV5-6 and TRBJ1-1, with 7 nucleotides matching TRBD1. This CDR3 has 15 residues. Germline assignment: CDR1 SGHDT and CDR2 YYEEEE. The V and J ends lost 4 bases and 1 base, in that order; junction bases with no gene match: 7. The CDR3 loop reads CASSRTGGGNTEAFF. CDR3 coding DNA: TGTGCCAGCAGCCGGACAGGTGGTGGGAACACTGAAGCTTTCTTT.

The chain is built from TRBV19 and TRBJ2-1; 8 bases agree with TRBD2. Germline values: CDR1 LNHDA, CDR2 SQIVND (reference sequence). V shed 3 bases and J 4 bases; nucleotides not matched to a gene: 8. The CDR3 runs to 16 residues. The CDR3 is CASSITHAGGYNEQFF. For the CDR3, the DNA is TGTGCCAGTAGTATCACCCACGCGGGGGGATACAATGAGCAGTTCTTC. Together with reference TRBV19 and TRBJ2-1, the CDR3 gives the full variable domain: DGGITQSPKYLFRKEGQNVTLSCEQNLNHDAMYWYRQDPGQGLRLIYYSQIVNDFQKGDIAEGYSVSREKKESFPLTVTSAQKNPTAFYLCASSITHAGGYNEQFFGPGTRLTVL.

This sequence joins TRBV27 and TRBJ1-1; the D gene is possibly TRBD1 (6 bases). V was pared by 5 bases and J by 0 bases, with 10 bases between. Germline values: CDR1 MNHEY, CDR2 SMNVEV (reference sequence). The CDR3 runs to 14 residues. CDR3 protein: CASSRQALNTEAFF. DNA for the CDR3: TGTGCCAGCAGTCGACAGGCCCTGAACACTGAAGCTTTCTTT.